These 16 T cell receptor beta chains were all obtained from the same sample, sequenced in a study of yellow fever vaccine responses in identical twins (dated by TCRdb to between 2017 and 2018). Library method: RT-PCR. This sample was sequenced with an Illumina HiSeq 2500. TCRdb took the public reads, trimmed them with fastp at Q25, ran MiXCR for clone calling and kept in-frame beta chains. Merged by CDR3 protein, the rows form single entries marked with the most common genes and DNA. The sample table holds 3,500 to 4,500 distinct CDR3 sequences, of which 85% were seen once. Jointly, the top ten make up under 3.5% of the sample. The input for sequencing was T cells from blood (PBMCs), unsorted or a sorted subset (not recorded which), taken before or after yellow fever vaccination (not recorded which). These receptors originate from a woman between 18 and 29 years old who received the yellow fever vaccine. Donor details come from another sample of the same person, matched by shared clones.

The CDR3 DNA follows: TGTGCCAGCAGCTTAGGAGCGGGGGGCGGCTCAGATACGCAGTATTTT. Amino acids: CASSLGAGGGSDTQYF. The J gene is TRBJ2-3, the V gene TRBV11-2; 9 bases are shared with TRBD2. Germline trimming cut 1 base from V and 4 bases from J; bases unmatched to any gene: 6. CDR1 SGHAT and CDR2 FQNNGV come from the germline V gene. CDR3 length: 16 amino acids.

In this sample, this clonotype turned up a few times. The genes are TRBV12-3 or TRBV12-4 and TRBJ2-5, with a possible D match to TRBD1 (6 bases). The CDR3 consists of 12 residues. V lost 7 bases and J 3 bases, leaving 9 bases between the germline ends. CDR3 nucleotide sequence: TGTGCCAGCAACGCAGGGGAAGAGACCCAGTACTTC. Amino acid sequence: CASNAGEETQYF.

This chain connects TRBV28 to TRBJ2-1; D gene unclear. V lost 10 bases and J lost 4, with 11 bases in between. The CDR3 runs 12 residues. Per germline, CDR1 MDHEN and CDR2 SYDVKM. CDR3 amino acids: CATGVGYNEQFF. DNA for the CDR3: TGTGCCACTGGAGTAGGATACAATGAGCAGTTCTTC.

The CDR3 DNA is TGTGCCAGCAACAGCGGGTCTCCCTACAATGAGCAGTTCTTC. This encodes CASNSGSPYNEQFF. V and J are TRBV12-3 or TRBV12-4 and TRBJ2-1; a possible D gene is TRBD2 (6 bases). The germline V and J ends were trimmed by 7 bases and 2 bases, with 12 bases remaining between them. The CDR3 is 14 residues long.

The chain links TRBV7-9 to TRBJ2-7; possibly TRBD1 for D (6 bases). The V gene lost 2 bases and the J gene lost 5 bases, with 10 bases spanning the gap. Per germline, CDR1 SEHNR and CDR2 FQNEAQ (reference sequence). This CDR3 has 13 residues. The DNA of the CDR3 is TGTGCCAGCAGCTTATCAGGGGACCACGAGCAGTACTTC. It yields the protein CASSLSGDHEQYF. The full variable domain, with the rest looked up from reference TRBV7-9 and TRBJ2-7, is DTGVSQNPRHKITKRGQNVTFRCDPISEHNRLYWYRQTLGQGPEFLTYFQNEAQLEKSRLLSDRFSAERPKGSFSTLEIQRTEQGDSAMYLCASSLSGDHEQYFGPGTRLTVT.

V and J are TRBV3-1 and TRBJ2-2; 7 bases are a match to TRBD1. The CDR3 runs 15 residues. Germline-derived CDR1 and CDR2 are LGHDT and YNNKEL (reference sequence). The ends lost 1 base at V and 3 bases at J; junction bases unmatched: 2. As DNA, the CDR3 is TGTGCCAGCAGCCAAGGAGACAGGGACACCGGGGAGCTGTTTTTT. Protein: CASSQGDRDTGELFF.

This chain joins TRBV12-3 or TRBV12-4 and TRBJ2-3; D is unresolved. CDR3 length: 11 residues. V shed 6 bases and J shed 2 bases, with 3 bases lying between them. For the CDR3, the DNA is TGTGCCAGCAGCCCCACAGATACGCAGTATTTT. Its protein product is CASSPTDTQYF.

The J gene is TRBJ1-1, the V gene TRBV10-1; D might be TRBD1 (5 bases). The CDR3 spans 14 residues. The V end was cut by 6 bases, the J end by 0 bases, with 11 bases between. The germline V gene has CDR1 WNHNN and CDR2 SYGVQD (reference sequence). The CDR3 sequence: CASRLQEMNTEAFF. Written as DNA, the CDR3 is TGCGCCAGCAGGTTACAGGAGATGAACACTGAAGCTTTCTTT.

This chain links TRBV5-1 with TRBJ1-3, with D uncertain. The V gene lost 6 bases and the J gene lost 0 bases, with 13 bases spanning the gap. Germline V gene data show CDR1 as SGHRS and CDR2 as YFSETQ. This CDR3 has 15 amino acids. CDR3 bases: TGCGCCAGCACTTCGGCGGCAACCTCTGGAAACACCATATATTTT. This gives the protein CASTSAATSGNTIYF.

The rearrangement links TRBV19 to TRBJ1-5; 10 positions agree with TRBD1. This CDR3 is built from 15 residues. Trimming cost V 3 bases and J 6 bases; bases outside gene matches: 5. Germline V gives CDR1 LNHDA, CDR2 SQIVND (reference sequence). The CDR3 nucleotides are TGTGCCAGTAGTATTGGACAGGGGGTGGCTCAGCCCCAGCATTTT. It yields the protein CASSIGQGVAQPQHF.

The chain uses TRBV3-1 and TRBJ2-7, with no clear D. The CDR3 runs 11 residues. Trimming stripped 4 bases from V and 7 bases from J, with 8 bases between. Germline V gene sequence: CDR1 LGHDT, CDR2 YNNKEL (reference sequence). The CDR3 loop is CASSRIGEQYF. CDR3 DNA: TGTGCCAGCAGCCGAATTGGAGAGCAGTACTTC.

This clonotype was found once. The chain has TRBV10-3 and TRBJ2-1, with 14 nucleotides matching TRBD2. Germline V lookup: CDR1 ENHRY, CDR2 SYGVKD. J gave up 5 bases and V 4 bases, and 4 bases lay outside the gene matches. This CDR3 comprises 16 residues. The CDR3 protein is CAISGTSGGFHNEQFF. The CDR3 DNA reads TGTGCCATCAGTGGGACTAGCGGGGGGTTCCACAATGAGCAGTTCTTC.

The genes are TRBV12-3 or TRBV12-4 and TRBJ2-3, with D possibly matching TRBD2 (5 bases). This CDR3 contains 12 residues. Trimming removed 4 bases from V and 6 bases from J, with 8 bases in between. CDR3 in amino acids: CASSWTGDTQYF. CDR3 in DNA: TGTGCCAGCAGTTGGACGGGGGATACGCAGTATTTT.

The V and J genes are TRBV2 and TRBJ2-1, with 7 bases identical to TRBD1. This CDR3 has 16 amino acids. The ends lost 5 bases at V and 0 bases at J; junction bases unmatched: 7. Germline assignment: CDR1 SNHLY and CDR2 FYNNEI. The CDR3 bases are TGTGCCAGCAGTTACGAGGGACAGTACTCCTACAATGAGCAGTTCTTC. As protein: CASSYEGQYSYNEQFF.

The V gene is TRBV29-1, the J gene TRBJ2-5; perhaps TRBD2 as D (6 bases). With 2 bases removed from V and 5 bases from J, the gap between germline ends came to 12 bases. Germline lookup yields CDR1 SQVTM and CDR2 ANQGSEA. The CDR3 is 13 amino acids. CDR3 sequence: CSVERGTRETQYF. CDR3 nucleotide sequence: TGCAGCGTTGAACGGGGGACCAGGGAGACCCAGTACTTC.

This chain uses TRBV11-3 with TRBJ2-3; possibly TRBD1 for D (5 bases). Per germline, CDR1 SGHNT and CDR2 YENEEA. This CDR3 is built from 16 residues. The germline V and J ends were trimmed by 1 base and 2 bases, with 13 bases remaining between them. CDR3 nucleotide sequence: TGTGCCAGCAGCTTAGTCGACTCAGGGTTCACAGATACGCAGTATTTT. This codes for CASSLVDSGFTDTQYF.